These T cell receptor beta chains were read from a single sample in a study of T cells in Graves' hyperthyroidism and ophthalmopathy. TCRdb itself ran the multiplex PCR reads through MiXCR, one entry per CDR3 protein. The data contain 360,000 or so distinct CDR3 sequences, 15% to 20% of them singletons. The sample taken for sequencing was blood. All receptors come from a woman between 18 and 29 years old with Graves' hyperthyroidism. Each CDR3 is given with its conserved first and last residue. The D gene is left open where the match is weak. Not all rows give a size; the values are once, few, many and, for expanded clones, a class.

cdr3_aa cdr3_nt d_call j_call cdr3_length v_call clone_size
CASSLVRDAQETQYF TGCGCCAGCAGCTTGGTAAGGGATGCTCAAGAGACCCAGTACTTC - TRBJ2-5 15 TRBV5-1 many
CASSFHRGGLGDTQYF TGTGCCAGCAGCTTTCACCGGGGGGGCCTTGGAGATACGCAGTATTTT TRBD2 TRBJ2-3 16 TRBV11-2 -
CASSYGRTTEAFF TGTGCCAGCAGCTACGGGAGGACCACTGAAGCTTTCTTT - TRBJ1-1 13 TRBV3-1 many
CASSPNREPGANVLTF TGCGCCAGCAGCCCCAACAGGGAACCTGGGGCCAACGTCCTGACTTTC - TRBJ2-6 16 TRBV5-1 many
CASSLGRPLGNTIYF TGTGCCAGCAGTCTCGGGAGACCCCTTGGAAACACCATATATTTT - TRBJ1-3 15 TRBV12-3/TRBV12-4 many
CASSPGSGGAAYEQYF TGTGCCAGCTCACCAGGTAGCGGGGGGGCCGCCTACGAGCAGTACTTC TRBD2 TRBJ2-7 16 TRBV18 -
CASSPRGRDRRTYSNQPQHF TGTGCCAGCAGTCCCCGAGGGCGGGACAGGCGTACATATAGCAATCAGCCCCAGCATTTT TRBD1 TRBJ1-5 20 TRBV6-4 many
CASSQDLQRGAYEQYF TGCGCCAGCAGCCAAGATCTGCAAAGAGGGGCCTACGAGCAGTACTTC - TRBJ2-7 16 TRBV4-1 -
CASWGGWVNTEAFF TGTGCCAGTTGGGGGGGATGGGTTAACACTGAAGCTTTCTTT - TRBJ1-1 14 TRBV2 many
CASSQDSGGARETQYF TGTGCCAGCAGCCAAGATAGCGGGGGGGCCAGGGAGACCCAGTACTTC TRBD2 TRBJ2-5 16 TRBV4-2 -
CASSYTPDRGDGYTF TGTGCCAGCAGTTACACCCCGGACAGGGGGGATGGCTACACCTTC TRBD1 TRBJ1-2 15 TRBV12-3/TRBV12-4 -
CASKAGEPYEQYF TGTGCCAGCAAGGCGGGGGAACCCTACGAGCAGTACTTC TRBD2 TRBJ2-7 13 TRBV6-1 many
CASRSSGGYTGELFF TGTGCCAGTCGCTCATCTGGGGGCTACACCGGGGAGCTGTTTTTT - TRBJ2-2 15 TRBV19 -
CASSVDSRVTGEAFF TGTGCCAGCAGTGTCGATTCGAGGGTAACGGGTGAAGCTTTCTTT - TRBJ1-1 15 TRBV2 -
CASSPGQGVLF TGTGCCAGCAGTCCAGGACAGGGTGTTCTCTTC TRBD1 TRBJ2-1 11 TRBV12-3/TRBV12-4 -
CASRLQGVGETQYF TGTGCCAGCAGATTACAGGGGGTTGGGGAGACCCAGTACTTC TRBD1 TRBJ2-5 14 TRBV12-3/TRBV12-4 many
CASSPPRTGGYQPQHF TGTGCCAGCAGCCCACCCCGGACAGGGGGTTATCAGCCCCAGCATTTT TRBD1 TRBJ1-5 16 TRBV5-6 few
CASSFASLYEQYF TGTGCCAGCAGTTTTGCTTCCCTATACGAGCAGTACTTC - TRBJ2-7 13 TRBV28 many
CSAGMSWETQYF TGCAGTGCTGGAATGTCCTGGGAGACCCAGTACTTC - TRBJ2-5 12 TRBV20-1 many
CASSVEGRNTEAFF TGTGCCAGCAGCGTAGAGGGCAGAAACACTGAAGCTTTCTTT - TRBJ1-1 14 TRBV9 many
CASSPGQRETF TGTGCCAGCTCCCCGGGACAAAGGGAAACCTTC - TRBJ1-2 11 TRBV18 many
CAGASGGTQETQYF TGTGCCGGGGCTAGCGGGGGCACCCAAGAGACCCAGTACTTC TRBD2 TRBJ2-5 14 TRBV28 many
CASSLVAAPGDTEAFF TGTGCCAGCAGCTTAGTAGCCGCCCCTGGGGACACTGAAGCTTTCTTT - TRBJ1-1 16 TRBV7-6 -
CASSGSRVPALLNTEAFF TGCGCCAGCAGCGGGAGTAGGGTCCCAGCCCTCCTGAACACTGAAGCTTTCTTT - TRBJ1-1 18 TRBV5-1 few
CSVEVPPGF TGCAGCGTTGAAGTCCCCCCAGGCTTT - TRBJ2-3 9 TRBV29-1 many
CASSEARGESYEQYF TGTGCCAGCAGTGAAGCGCGAGGGGAGTCCTACGAGCAGTACTTC - TRBJ2-7 15 TRBV6-1 many
CASSLGGSTGTQYF TGTGCCAGCAGCTTGGGCGGCTCAACTGGGACCCAGTACTTC - TRBJ2-5 14 TRBV5-4 few
CAWSVYIGNTIYF TGTGCCTGGAGTGTATACATTGGAAACACCATATATTTT - TRBJ1-3 13 TRBV30 many
CASSEERETQYF TGTGCCAGCAGCGAGGAGCGGGAGACCCAGTACTTC - TRBJ2-5 12 TRBV6-2/TRBV6-3 many
CSASLTGKGAFF TGCAGTGCTAGCCTGACAGGGAAAGGAGCTTTCTTT TRBD1 TRBJ1-1 12 TRBV20-1 -